These 29 T cell receptor beta chains were all obtained from the same sample, sequenced in a study of post-analysis software for immune sequencing data. Included in the TCR beta cDNA libraries were unique molecular identifiers. In TCRdb, the PCR reads were re-called with MiXCR into one record per CDR3 protein. The data hold about 540,000 distinct CDR3 sequences, with around 31% observed a single time. Antigens for these TCRs are unknown. Study findings and constraints: Patients used four to six TRBV segments, including TRBV5-6, TRBV5-1 and TRBV20-1, more often than controls.

The sample taken for sequencing was blood. The source of these receptors is a girl between 2 and 17 years old with multiple sclerosis.

This clonotype has a handful of counts. The chain has TRBV29-1 and TRBJ1-2, with TRBD1 matching over 8 bases. The CDR3 runs to 13 residues. The V gene end was trimmed by 7 bases and the J gene end by 7 bases; junction bases not matched to a gene: 11. Per germline, CDR1 SQVTM and CDR2 ANQGSEA. CDR3 in DNA: TGCAGCGCACGAACCGGGACAGGATCTGGCTACACCTTC. Translating it yields CSARTGTGSGYTF. The whole variable domain, filled in from reference TRBV29-1 and TRBJ1-2, reads SAVISQKPSRDICQRGTSLTIQCQVDSQVTMMFWYRQQPGQSLTLIATANQGSEATYESGFVIDKFPISRPNLTFSTLTVSNMSPEDSSIYLCSARTGTGSGYTFGSGTRLTVV.

The genes are TRBV27 and TRBJ2-7; 10 nucleotides line up with TRBD1. Germline lookup yields CDR1 MNHEY and CDR2 SMNVEV (reference sequence). The ends lost 3 bases at V and 7 bases at J; junction bases unmatched: 6. The CDR3 totals 14 residues. CDR3 residues: CASSFGTGVGEQYF. In DNA form, the CDR3 reads TGTGCCAGCAGTTTCGGGACAGGGGTTGGGGAGCAGTACTTC.

V and J are TRBV18 and TRBJ1-1, with D perhaps matching TRBD1 (6 bases). Trimming removed 1 base at V and 4 bases at J, with 22 bases between. This CDR3 has 18 residues. Germline V gene sequence: CDR1 KGHSH, CDR2 LQKENI. CDR3 region: CASSPLEGTLSTGTEAFF. CDR3 DNA sequence: TGTGCCAGCTCACCACTAGAAGGGACACTCTCCACAGGCACTGAAGCTTTCTTT.

V and J are TRBV12-3 or TRBV12-4 and TRBJ2-5, with D unclear. The J call may be incorrect, as the DNA end agrees better with TRBJ2-7. The CDR3 length is 12 residues. CDR3 loop: CASSFEIYEQYF. DNA for the CDR3: TGTGCCAGCAGTTTTGAGATCTACGAGCAGTACTTC.

V gene TRBV9 combines with J gene TRBJ1-5; weak D call: TRBD1 (5 bases). This CDR3 has 14 residues. CDR1 is SGDLS and CDR2 is YYNGEE in the germline V gene. Trimming left V 0 bases short and J 3 bases short, with 7 bases between. CDR3 sequence (DNA): TGTGCCAGCAGCGTAGAAGGGGCCAATCAGCCCCAGCATTTT. Encoded protein: CASSVEGANQPQHF.

The chain uses TRBV7-2 and TRBJ1-5; D unresolved. V was trimmed by 5 bases and J by 5 bases, leaving 10 bases between them. CDR1 and CDR2 from the germline V gene are SGHTA and FQGNSA. The CDR3 consists of 13 residues. CDR3 DNA: TGTGCCAGCAGCCGGAAGGCCGATCAGCCCCAGCATTTT. Translation gives CASSRKADQPQHF.

The V call is TRBV27, the J call TRBJ2-7; 8 positions agree with TRBD1. This CDR3 has 16 amino acids. Germline V gene data show CDR1 as MNHEY and CDR2 as SMNVEV (reference sequence). The J segment lost 2 bases and the V segment lost 2 bases, leaving 8 bases of the junction unmatched. CDR3 loop: CASSLISTGDTYEQYF. The CDR3, as DNA: TGTGCCAGCAGTTTAATTTCGACAGGGGACACCTACGAGCAGTACTTC.

The V call is TRBV6-6, the J call TRBJ2-1, with D perhaps TRBD2 (5 bases). Germline V gene lookup returns CDR1 MNHNY and CDR2 SVGAGI (reference sequence). V lost 2 bases and J lost 2, with 7 bases in between. This CDR3 has 14 amino acids. The CDR3 DNA follows: TGTGCCAGCAGTTACAGGACTCCCTACAATGAGCAGTTCTTC. This codes for CASSYRTPYNEQFF.

Concerning this clonotype: An end of the junction differs from the germline gene, which may be a read error. The gene calls are TRBV18 and TRBJ2-1; TRBD2 matches 8 bases. Per germline, CDR1 KGHSH and CDR2 LQKENI. The CDR3 has 22 residues. CDR3 in DNA: TGTGCCAGCTCGCCACCTCGGGGTCCAGGACTAGCTGGGGGGGGCCCCTACAATGAGCAGTTCTTC. Translating gives CASSPPRGPGLAGGGPYNEQFF.

The V and J genes are TRBV18 and TRBJ2-3; possibly TRBD2 for D (5 bases). Looked up from germline, CDR1 is KGHSH and CDR2 is LQKENI. The CDR3 has 14 residues. Trimming removed 0 bases at V and 4 bases at J, with 8 bases between. CDR3 loop: CASSPPGVPDTQYF. The CDR3 DNA reads TGTGCCAGCTCACCACCCGGGGTGCCAGATACGCAGTATTTT. Drawing the rest from reference TRBV18 and TRBJ2-3, the complete variable domain is NAGVMQNPRHLVRRRGQEARLRCSPMKGHSHVYWYRQLPEEGLKFMVYLQKENIIDESGMPKERFSAEFPKEGPSILRIQQVVRGDSAAYFCASSPPGVPDTQYFGPGTRLTVL.

This clonotype was observed at least ten times. The chain is built from TRBV4-1 and TRBJ2-7; D gene ambiguous. Looked up from germline, CDR1 is MGHRA and CDR2 is YSYEKL. V was clipped by 3 bases and J by 0 bases, with 3 bases between them. CDR3 length equals 12 residues. The CDR3 DNA reads as TGCGCCAGCAGCCAGAACTCCTACGAGCAGTACTTC. Its translation: CASSQNSYEQYF.

The V gene is TRBV6-5, the J gene TRBJ2-3; D uncertain. V was pared by 4 bases and J by 1 base, with 15 bases between. CDR1 and CDR2 from the germline V gene are MNHEY and SVGAGI. The CDR3 loop spans 16 amino acids. In DNA form, the CDR3 reads TGTGCCAGCAGTTCCTGGGCCGGGCTGGGCACAGATACGCAGTATTTT. Translation gives CASSSWAGLGTDTQYF.

V is TRBV6-1 and J is TRBJ2-7; D ambiguous. Looked up from germline, CDR1 is MNHNS and CDR2 is SASEGT. CDR3 size: 16 residues. V was shortened by 5 bases and J by 7 bases, with 24 bases between the two germline ends. The CDR3 region is CASSPPRHWTAMEQYF. CDR3 DNA: TGTGCCAGCAGTCCACCAAGACACTGGACGGCAATGGAGCAGTACTTC.

This clonotype has at least ten counts. The J gene is TRBJ2-6, the V gene TRBV29-1, with D hard to call. V lost 0 bases and J 2 bases, leaving 8 bases between the germline ends. Germline CDR1 reads SQVTM; CDR2 reads ANQGSEA. The CDR3 sequence is 15 residues long. Written as DNA, the CDR3 is TGCAGCGTTGAAGATCTGACGGCTGGGGCCAACGTCCTGACTTTC. This sequence encodes CSVEDLTAGANVLTF.

The chain links TRBV4-1 to TRBJ2-1; 12 nucleotides match TRBD2. This CDR3 has 14 amino acids. J gave up 7 bases and V 3 bases, and 1 base lay outside the gene matches. Looked up from germline, CDR1 is MGHRA and CDR2 is YSYEKL. CDR3 amino acids: CASSHTSGGNEQFF. DNA for the CDR3: TGCGCCAGCAGCCACACTAGCGGGGGGAATGAGCAGTTCTTC.

The chain carries TRBV4-1 and TRBJ2-4; the match to TRBD2 covers 8 bases. The DNA end lines up better with TRBJ2-7; the J call may be wrong. Germline V lookup: CDR1 MGHRA, CDR2 YSYEKL. The CDR3 extends over 16 amino acids. The CDR3, as DNA: TGCGCCAGCAGCCAAGTAGGAGCGGGAGATTTTTACGAGCAGTACTTC. Its translation is CASSQVGAGDFYEQYF.

V is TRBV7-3 and J is TRBJ2-1; maybe TRBD2 (6 bases). The V end lost 2 bases, the J end lost 9 bases, and 17 bases lay between the germline ends. Germline V gene data show CDR1 as SGHTA and CDR2 as FQGTGA. The CDR3 contains 15 residues. The CDR3 nucleotides are TGTGCCAGCAGCTTAGGAGGGACCCGATTGAGTGAGCAGTTCTTC. Translation: CASSLGGTRLSEQFF.

This chain connects TRBV5-4 to TRBJ1-2, with D possibly TRBD1 on 6 matching bases. This CDR3 comprises 15 residues. V lost 6 bases to trimming and J lost 0 bases, with 15 bases between them. Germline CDR1 is SGHNT and CDR2 is YYREEE (reference sequence). The CDR3 DNA sequence: TGTGCCAGCACTACCGGGACACCCACTAACTATGGCTACACCTTC. Translated, it gives CASTTGTPTNYGYTF.

The genes are TRBV12-5 and TRBJ2-2; 12 bases fit TRBD2. V lost 4 bases to trimming and J lost 5 bases; unmatched junction nucleotides: 8. This CDR3 has 17 amino acids. Germline CDR1 reads LGHNT; CDR2 reads FRNRAP. This CDR3 is CASGSPGLAGKTGELFF. CDR3 DNA: TGTGCTAGTGGTTCCCCCGGACTAGCGGGGAAAACCGGGGAGCTGTTTTTT. The variable domain in full, with the rest retrieved from reference TRBV12-5 and TRBJ2-2, is DARVTQTPRHKVTEMGQEVTMRCQPILGHNTVFWYRQTMMQGLELLAYFRNRAPLDDSGMPKDRFSAEMPDATLATLKIQPSEPRDSAVYFCASGSPGLAGKTGELFFGEGSRLTVL.

The chain couples TRBV4-1 to TRBJ2-3; D remains unclear. This CDR3 region has 17 residues. Germline V gene sequence: CDR1 MGHRA, CDR2 YSYEKL. Trimming stripped 0 bases from V and 1 base from J, with 14 bases between. Here the CDR3 reads CASSQEGAFGRTDTQYF. The CDR3 nucleotides read TGCGCCAGCAGCCAAGAAGGAGCGTTTGGGCGCACAGATACGCAGTATTTT.

This clonotype was counted only a few times. This chain uses TRBV9 with TRBJ1-2; D is unresolved. The ends were cut back, 3 bases at V and 0 bases at J, with 12 bases in the middle. From germline, CDR1 is SGDLS and CDR2 YYNGEE. The CDR3 has 15 residues. As DNA, the CDR3 is TGTGCCAGCAGCGATGGAGTTCGAACTAACTATGGCTACACCTTC. This codes for CASSDGVRTNYGYTF.

The rearrangement joins TRBV10-2 to TRBJ2-7; 8 nucleotides align to TRBD1. V lost 8 bases and J lost 4; bases outside the gene matches: 7. The V gene's germline CDR1 is WSHSY and CDR2 SAAADI. The CDR3 spans 13 residues. CDR3 region: CASLPGTGYEQYF. The CDR3 DNA follows: TGCGCCAGCCTTCCCGGGACAGGTTACGAGCAGTACTTC.

This clonotype was counted a few times. The chain has TRBV11-2 and TRBJ1-5; D remains unclear. The CDR3 is made up of 15 amino acids. With 3 bases removed from V and 5 bases from J, the gap between germline ends came to 14 bases. Germline V lookup: CDR1 SGHAT, CDR2 FQNNGV. The CDR3 reads CASSLQGKVDQPQHF. In DNA form, the CDR3 reads TGTGCCAGCAGCTTGCAAGGGAAGGTGGATCAGCCCCAGCATTTT.

This chain links TRBV5-1 with TRBJ1-1; D gene ambiguous. V was pared by 6 bases and J by 1 base, with 10 bases between. The CDR3 runs to 13 residues. Per germline, CDR1 SGHRS and CDR2 YFSETQ. This CDR3 reads CASMGGPNTEAFF. CDR3 coding DNA: TGCGCCAGCATGGGTGGGCCGAACACTGAAGCTTTCTTT.

J is TRBJ1-1 and V is TRBV6-6; no firm D call. Germline V gives CDR1 MNHNY, CDR2 SVGAGI (reference sequence). Trimming pared 8 bases from V and 5 bases from J, leaving 18 bases between. The length of the CDR3 is 14 residues. The CDR3 loop reads CASFQSAAKTEAFF. CDR3 DNA sequence: TGTGCCAGCTTCCAGAGCGCGGCGAAGACTGAAGCTTTCTTT.

This chain uses TRBV24-1 with TRBJ2-3, with D uncertain. The CDR3 runs 14 residues. CDR1 is KGHDR, CDR2 SFDVKD, per germline. Trimming took off 1 base at V and 6 bases at J, with 10 bases between the two ends. CDR3 residues: CATSDFLGPDTQYF. In DNA form, the CDR3 reads TGTGCCACCAGTGATTTCTTAGGTCCGGATACGCAGTATTTT.

The CDR3, as DNA: TGCAGCGTTGGAGACGGGGCAGAGACCCAGTACTTC. Protein: CSVGDGAETQYF. The chain carries TRBV29-1 and TRBJ2-7; D may match TRBD1 or TRBD2 (5 bases each). Gene TRBJ2-5 matches the end of the DNA better, so the J call may be wrong. The CDR3 totals 12 residues. Per germline, CDR1 SQVTM and CDR2 ANQGSEA.

This sequence joins TRBV19 and TRBJ1-1, with TRBD1 as a possible D gene (6 bases). Trimming cost V 4 bases and J 0 bases, with 9 bases left between them. The CDR3 covers 14 residues. The germline V gene encodes CDR1 LNHDA and CDR2 SQIVND (reference sequence). The CDR3 DNA reads TGTGCCAGTAGTAGGGGGGCGTTGAACACTGAAGCTTTCTTT. Translating it yields CASSRGALNTEAFF.

The V gene is TRBV5-1, the J gene TRBJ1-6; D remains unclear. This CDR3 spans 14 amino acids. The V gene lost 0 bases and the J gene lost 7 bases, with 8 bases spanning the gap. From germline, CDR1 is SGHRS and CDR2 YFSETQ. This chain's CDR3 is CASSLDGTNSPLHF. CDR3 nucleotide sequence: TGCGCCAGCAGCTTGGACGGCACAAATTCACCCCTCCACTTT.